This section outlines one TCR beta chain sequence together with its context. Germline CDR1 MNHNS, CDR2 SASEGT. V shed 2 bases and J shed 5 bases, with 10 bases lying between them. The CDR3 loop spans 14 amino acids. The source of the sample is a study of T cell clones after liver transplantation. At the level of the study: In this trial, immunosuppression withdrawal was attempted within 2 years of liver transplant.

This table comes from immunoSEQ multiplex PCR, and its TCRdb copy is limited to in-frame clones, with some not included. The sample lists tens of thousands of clones; over 55% were seen once. The source of this sequence is a human donor who received a liver transplant. The V and J genes are TRBV6-1 and TRBJ1-5; no clear D. This material consisted of CD4+ T cells from blood, taken before liver transplant. This chain's CDR3 is CASSENREDQPQHF. CDR3 coding DNA: TGTGCCAGCAGTGAAAATAGGGAGGATCAGCCCCAGCATTTT.